This entry describes one T cell receptor (beta chain). Its target is unknown. This specimen comes from a study of OX40 agonist ivuxolimab in advanced cancers. Overall study results and limits: Expanded peripheral T cells had an undetermined antigen specificity.

Only in-frame clones appear in the TCRdb table, and some are missing; sequencing was by immunoSEQ multiplex PCR. The sample consists of over 90,000 clones, 65% to 90% of them appearing once. Germline CDR1 reads MRHNA; CDR2 reads SNTAGT. V was trimmed by 1 base and J by 5 bases, leaving 24 bases between them. The CDR3 extends over 19 amino acids. Patients who had autoimmune disease history or got systemic immunosuppression were left out. J is TRBJ1-5 and V is TRBV6-4; D perhaps matches TRBD1 (5 bases). The sample here was CD4+ or CD8+ T cells sorted from blood, taken in a trial of the OX40 agonist ivuxolimab. This receptor was obtained from an adult with an advanced solid tumor such as melanoma, head and neck, liver or kidney cancer. The DNA for the CDR3 is TGTGCCAGCAGTGACTTCCCCCGGTCTGGGGGAGGCCGGGATCAGCCCCAGCATTTT. This gives the protein CASSDFPRSGGGRDQPQHF.